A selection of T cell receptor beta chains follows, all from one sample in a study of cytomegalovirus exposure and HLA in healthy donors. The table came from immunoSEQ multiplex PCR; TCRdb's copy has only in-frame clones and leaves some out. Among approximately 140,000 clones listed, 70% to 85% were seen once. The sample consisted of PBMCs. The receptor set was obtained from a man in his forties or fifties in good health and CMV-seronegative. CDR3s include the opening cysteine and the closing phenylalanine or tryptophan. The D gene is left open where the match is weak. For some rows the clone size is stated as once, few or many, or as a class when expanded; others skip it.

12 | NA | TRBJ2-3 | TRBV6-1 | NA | CASRDRSDTQYF | TGTGCCAGCAGGGACAGATCAGATACGCAGTATTTT
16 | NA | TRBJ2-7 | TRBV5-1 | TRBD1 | CASSLDRGIPAYEQYF | TGCGCCAGCAGCTTGGACAGGGGGATTCCGGCCTACGAGCAGTACTTC
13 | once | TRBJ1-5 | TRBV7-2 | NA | CASTSRAGQPQHF | TGTGCCAGCACCTCGAGGGCTGGTCAGCCCCAGCATTTT
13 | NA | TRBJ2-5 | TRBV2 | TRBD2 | CASYRLAGETQYF | TGTGCCAGCTATCGACTAGCTGGAGAGACCCAGTACTTC
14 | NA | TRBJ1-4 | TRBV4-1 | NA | CASSQGQWNEKLFF | TGCGCCAGCAGCCAAGGACAGTGGAATGAAAAACTGTTTTTT
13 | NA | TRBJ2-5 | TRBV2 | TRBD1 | CASTAGGGETQYF | TGTGCCAGCACAGCAGGGGGCGGAGAGACCCAGTACTTC
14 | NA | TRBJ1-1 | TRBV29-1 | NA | CSVRGGAVNTEAFF | TGCAGCGTTCGTGGCGGGGCCGTGAACACTGAAGCTTTCTTT
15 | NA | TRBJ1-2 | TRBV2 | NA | CASSETKGVLDGYTF | TGTGCCAGCAGTGAAACAAAAGGGGTCTTGGATGGCTACACCTTC
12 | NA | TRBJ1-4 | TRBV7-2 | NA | CASSLGPEKLFF | TGTGCCAGCAGCTTAGGGCCTGAAAAACTGTTTTTT
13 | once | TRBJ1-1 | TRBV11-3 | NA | CASSWRGYTEAFF | TGTGCCAGCAGCTGGCGGGGGTACACTGAAGCTTTCTTT
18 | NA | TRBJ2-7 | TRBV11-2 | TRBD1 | CASSLLQGAAWESYEQYF | TGTGCCAGCAGCTTATTACAGGGGGCGGCTTGGGAGTCCTACGAGCAGTACTTC
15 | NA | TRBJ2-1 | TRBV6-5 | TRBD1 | CASSPDRDSYNEQFF | TGTGCCAGCAGTCCCGACAGGGACTCCTACAATGAGCAGTTCTTC
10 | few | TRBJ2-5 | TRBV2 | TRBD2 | CASGRAQQYF | TGTGCCAGCGGGAGGGCTCAGCAGTACTTC
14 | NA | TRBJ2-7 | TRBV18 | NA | CASSRPGLPYEQYF | TGTGCCAGCTCACGACCGGGACTCCCCTACGAGCAGTACTTC
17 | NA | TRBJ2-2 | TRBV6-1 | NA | CASSDLRGVLSTGELFF | TGTGCCAGCAGTGACCTCAGGGGAGTCTTGAGCACCGGGGAGCTGTTTTTT
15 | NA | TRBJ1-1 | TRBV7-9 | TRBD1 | CASSLQGQMNTEAFF | TGTGCCAGCAGCTTACAGGGACAGATGAACACTGAAGCTTTCTTT
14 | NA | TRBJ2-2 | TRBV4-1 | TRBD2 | CASRVAGRTGELFF | TGCGCTAGCAGAGTAGCGGGGCGGACCGGGGAGCTGTTTTTT
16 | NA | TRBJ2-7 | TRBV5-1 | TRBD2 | CASSPGLAGPFYEQYF | TGCGCCAGCAGCCCGGGACTAGCGGGGCCGTTCTACGAGCAGTACTTC
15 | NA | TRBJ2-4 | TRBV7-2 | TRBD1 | CASSLVWTGENIQYF | TGTGCCAGCAGCTTAGTGTGGACAGGGGAAAACATTCAGTACTTC
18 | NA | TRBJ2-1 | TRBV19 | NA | CASSLGLARASSYNEQFF | TGTGCCAGTAGCTTAGGGCTAGCGCGGGCGAGCTCCTACAATGAGCAGTTCTTC
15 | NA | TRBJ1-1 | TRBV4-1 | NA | CASSPRHGSNTEAFF | TGCGCCAGCAGCCCGAGGCACGGCTCGAACACTGAAGCTTTCTTT
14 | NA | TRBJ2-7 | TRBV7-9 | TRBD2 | CASSQLAGEYEQYF | TGTGCCAGCAGCCAACTAGCGGGGGAGTACGAGCAGTACTTC
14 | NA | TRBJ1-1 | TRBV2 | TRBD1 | CASSKTGGGTEAFF | TGTGCCAGCAGTAAAACAGGGGGAGGAACTGAAGCTTTCTTT
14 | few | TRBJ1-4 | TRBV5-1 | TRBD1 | CASSTTGENEKLFF | TGCGCCAGCAGCACGACAGGGGAAAATGAAAAACTGTTTTTT
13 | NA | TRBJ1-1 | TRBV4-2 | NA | CASSQPRTYEAFF | TGTGCCAGCAGCCAACCGAGGACATATGAAGCTTTCTTT
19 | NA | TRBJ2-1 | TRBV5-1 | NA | CASSFLAGAISNSKNEQFF | TGCGCCAGCAGCTTTCTTGCAGGGGCAATATCTAACAGCAAGAATGAGCAGTTCTTC
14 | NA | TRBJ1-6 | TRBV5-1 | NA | CASSLSGYNSPLHF | TGCGCCAGCAGCTTGTCAGGGTATAATTCACCCCTCCACTTT
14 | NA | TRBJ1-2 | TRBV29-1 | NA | CSVSGIQGIYGYTF | TGCAGCGTTTCCGGCATTCAGGGGATCTATGGCTACACCTTC
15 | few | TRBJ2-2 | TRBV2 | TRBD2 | CASSVPSGGAGELFF | TGTGCCAGCAGTGTTCCCAGCGGGGGGGCCGGGGAGCTGTTTTTT
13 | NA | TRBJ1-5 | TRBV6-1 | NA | CASSELPPQPQHF | TGTGCCAGCAGTGAACTTCCCCCCCAGCCCCAGCATTTT
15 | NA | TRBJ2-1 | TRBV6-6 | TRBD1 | CASSKPGQGLNEQFF | TGTGCCAGCAGTAAACCGGGACAGGGGCTCAATGAGCAGTTCTTC
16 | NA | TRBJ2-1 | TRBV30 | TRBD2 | CAWSAAGLSSYNEQFF | TGTGCCTGGAGTGCCGCGGGACTAAGCTCCTACAATGAGCAGTTCTTC
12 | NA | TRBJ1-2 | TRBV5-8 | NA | CASSPRGSGYTF | TGTGCCAGCAGCCCTCGGGGGTCTGGCTACACCTTC
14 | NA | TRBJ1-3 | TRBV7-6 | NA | CASSPREPGNTIYF | TGTGCCAGCAGCCCTAGAGAGCCTGGAAACACCATATATTTT
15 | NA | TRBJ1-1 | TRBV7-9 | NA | CASSSGLNRGPEAFF | TGTGCCAGCAGCTCAGGTCTTAATCGAGGGCCTGAAGCTTTCTTT
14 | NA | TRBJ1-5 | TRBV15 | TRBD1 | CATSRENRGQPQHF | TGTGCCACCAGCAGAGAAAACAGGGGTCAGCCCCAGCATTTT
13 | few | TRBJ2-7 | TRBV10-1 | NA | CASSESSSYEQYF | TGCGCCAGCAGTGAGTCTAGCTCGTACGAGCAGTACTTC
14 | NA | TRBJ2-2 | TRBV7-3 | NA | CASSLAGNTGELFF | TGTGCCAGCAGCTTAGCGGGGAACACCGGGGAGCTGTTTTTT
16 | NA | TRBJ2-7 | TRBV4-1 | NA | CASSQDETASGLEQYF | TGCGCCAGCAGCCAAGATGAGACGGCGAGCGGATTGGAGCAGTACTTC
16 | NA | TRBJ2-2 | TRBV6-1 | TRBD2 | CASSEPWEGNTGELFF | TGTGCCAGCAGTGAACCCTGGGAGGGAAACACCGGGGAGCTGTTTTTT
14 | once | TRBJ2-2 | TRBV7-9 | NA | CASSFPDITGELFF | TGTGCCAGCAGCTTTCCCGACATCACCGGGGAGCTGTTTTTT
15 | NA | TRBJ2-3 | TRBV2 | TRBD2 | CASRRQRGSTDTQYF | TGTGCCAGCAGACGCCAGCGGGGGAGCACAGATACGCAGTATTTT
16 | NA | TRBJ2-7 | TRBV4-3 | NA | CASSQDLGQTSGEQYF | TGCGCCAGCAGCCAAGATTTAGGACAAACATCGGGCGAGCAGTACTTC
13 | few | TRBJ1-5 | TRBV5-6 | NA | CASNRGGGQPQHF | TGTGCCAGCAACCGGGGAGGAGGCCAGCCCCAGCATTTT
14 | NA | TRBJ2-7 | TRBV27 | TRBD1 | CASTSSSTGDEQYF | TGTGCCAGCACCTCTTCTTCAACAGGGGACGAGCAGTACTTC
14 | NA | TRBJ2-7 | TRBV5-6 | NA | CASRKAGSSYEQYF | TGTGCCAGCAGAAAAGCTGGGAGCTCCTACGAGCAGTACTTC
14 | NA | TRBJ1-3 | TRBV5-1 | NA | CASSDGTAGNTIYF | TGCGCCAGCAGCGACGGGACTGCTGGAAACACCATATATTTT
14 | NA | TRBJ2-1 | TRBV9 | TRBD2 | CASSVAAGVSEQFF | TGTGCCAGCAGCGTAGCCGCGGGAGTAAGTGAGCAGTTCTTC